A selection of T cell receptor beta chains follows, all from one sample in a study of response to subunit inactivated influenza vaccine. TCRdb reanalysed the RT-PCR reads using MiXCR and keeps one entry per CDR3 protein. The sample consists of about 520,000 distinct CDR3 sequences, roughly 23% of them appearing once. The source was CD4+ T cells sorted from PBMCs, collected 4 to 6 days after vaccination. These receptor sequences come from a man aged 45 to 65 who received an inactivated influenza vaccine. Each CDR3 is given with its conserved first and last residue. The D gene is left open where the match is weak. Clone size is given for some rows only: seen once, a few or many times, or a class if the clone is expanded.

V	J	D	size	DNA	CDR3
TRBV4-2	TRBJ2-7	TRBD1	NA	TGTGCCAGCAGCTTACCGACAGGGGCGAACGAGCAGTACTTC	CASSLPTGANEQYF
TRBV28	TRBJ1-1	NA	NA	TGTGCCAGCAGTTCACCGGGGGCGAAGGGACGAGCCACTGAAGCTTTCTTT	CASSSPGAKGRATEAFF
TRBV5-1	TRBJ2-1	NA	NA	TGCGCCAGTTCAACGTCGACAGCCCCATACAATGAGCAGTTCTTC	CASSTSTAPYNEQFF
TRBV12-3/TRBV12-4	TRBJ2-2	TRBD2	few	TGTGCCAGCAGGAAAGCCCCCCGCGGGGGGGCCGGGGAGCTGTTTTTT	CASRKAPRGGAGELFF
TRBV7-2	TRBJ2-3	NA	NA	TGTGCCAGCAGCTCCTGGGCGGGGACTAGCACAGATACGCAGTATTTT	CASSSWAGTSTDTQYF
TRBV5-1	TRBJ1-2	NA	NA	TGCGCCAGCAGCTCCCAGACGGAATATGGCTACACCTTC	CASSSQTEYGYTF
TRBV20-1	TRBJ2-5	TRBD1	once	TGCAGTGCTAGTGACCGGCAGGGGGAAGAGACCCAGTACTTC	CSASDRQGEETQYF
TRBV20-1	TRBJ2-2	TRBD2	NA	TGCAGTGCTAGAGATCGGTGGGGGGGAACCGGGGAGCTGTTTTTT	CSARDRWGGTGELFF
TRBV12-3/TRBV12-4	TRBJ1-5	NA	few	TGTGCCAGCAGTTTAGGGCCGACAGTCAATCAGCCCCAGCATTTT	CASSLGPTVNQPQHF
TRBV11-2	TRBJ2-5	TRBD1	NA	TGTGCCAGCAGCAGGGGGGTATGGGACAGGGGAGGCCAAGAGACCCAGTACTTC	CASSRGVWDRGGQETQYF
TRBV7-2	TRBJ2-7	NA	NA	TGTGCCAGCAGCTTAGGTCGCCGAAACTACGAGCAGTACTTC	CASSLGRRNYEQYF